The 24 T cell receptor beta chains listed next were all sequenced from one sample in a study of metastatic and nonmetastatic thyroid tumors. TCRdb ran MiXCR on the PCR reads. Here the sample spans over 35,000 clones, roughly a sixth being singletons. Thyroid surgery had not been preceded by any treatment in any patient. Sequenced input: tumor tissue. These receptors originate from a female donor with papillary thyroid cancer or a benign thyroid nodule (not recorded which). Some clones in this sample may be carry-over from other donors' samples.

A remark on this clone: A read error may explain this, as a much larger clone is one base away. J is TRBJ2-2 and V is TRBV10-1, with 15 nucleotides matching TRBD2. The CDR3 is 17 residues long. CDR1 WNHNN and CDR2 SYGVQD come from the germline V gene (reference sequence). The CDR3 protein is CASKGLAGGPDTGGLFF. For the CDR3, the DNA is TGCGCCAGCAAGGGACTAGCGGGAGGCCCCGACACCGGGGGGCTGTTTTTT.

The chain has TRBV7-3 and TRBJ2-2; 12 bases align to TRBD2. This CDR3 is built from 17 residues. V lost 4 bases, J lost 8 bases, and 11 bases stayed unmatched. Germline-derived CDR1 and CDR2 are SGHTA and FQGTGA. The CDR3 bases are TGTGCCAGCAGCTCAAATCGACTAGCGGGAGAACGGGGGGAGCTGTTTTTT. Translated: CASSSNRLAGERGELFF.

This clone was detected a few times. Its ends do not fully match the called genes, so a read error is possible. V usage is TRBV6-1 and J usage is TRBJ2-7, with D possibly called TRBD1 or TRBD2 (7 bases each). The germline V gene encodes CDR1 MNHNS and CDR2 SASEGT. CDR3 length equals 16 residues. Here the CDR3 DNA reads TGTGCCGGCAGTCAGCGGGACAGAAAAGAAAACTACGAGCAGTACTTC. Amino acid sequence: CAGSQRDRKENYEQYF.

This clone was recorded at least ten times. V and J are TRBV7-9 and TRBJ2-2; TRBD2 matches 7 bases. The V and J ends lost 5 bases and 1 base, in that order; junction bases with no gene match: 4. The CDR3 runs 15 residues. Germline lookup yields CDR1 SEHNR and CDR2 FQNEAQ (reference sequence). The DNA for the CDR3 is TGTGCCAGCAGCAAGGAGCGGGAGAACACCGGGGAGCTGTTTTTT. Amino acids: CASSKERENTGELFF.

Only one count was recorded for this clone. CDR3 amino acids: CASSPLAASSDENYF. For the CDR3, the DNA is TGCGCCAGCAGCCCCCTAGCGGCTAGCTCCGACGAGAACTACTTC. This chain links TRBV5-1 with TRBJ2-7, with 7 bases aligning to TRBD2. The ends lost 4 bases at V and 13 bases at J; junction bases unmatched: 20. Per the germline V gene, CDR1 is SGHRS and CDR2 is YFSETQ. The CDR3 covers 15 residues.

In its sample, this clone was seen many times. J is TRBJ2-1 and V is TRBV5-1, with 7 bases matching TRBD2. In germline, CDR1 is SGHRS, CDR2 YFSETQ. This CDR3 region has 15 residues. Unmatched junction bases numbered 10, after V lost 5 bases and J lost 5 bases. The DNA for the CDR3 is TGCGCCAGCAGGCTAGCGGCATATCTTGACAATGAGCAGTTCTTC. The encoded protein is CASRLAAYLDNEQFF. Complete variable domain (other parts from reference TRBV5-1 and TRBJ2-1): KAGVTQTPRYLIKTRGQQVTLSCSPISGHRSVSWYQQTPGQGLQFLFEYFSETQRNKGNFPGRFSGRQFSNSRSEMNVSTLELGDSALYLCASRLAAYLDNEQFFGPGTRLTVL.

The sample holds many counts of this clone. The chain links TRBV11-1 to TRBJ2-7; the D is unclear. The germline V gene encodes CDR1 SGHAT and CDR2 FQDESV (reference sequence). Trimming cost V 9 bases and J 7 bases, with 22 bases left between them. The CDR3 is 14 residues long. CDR3 protein: CARPLGVGNWEQYF. CDR3 DNA: TGTGCCAGACCTCTTGGTGTGGGGAACTGGGAGCAGTACTTC.

A few counts support this clone. This clone may be a read error of a much larger clone one base away. The V call is TRBV4-1, the J call TRBJ1-4, with no clear D. CDR1 is MGHRA, CDR2 YSYEKL, per germline. The CDR3 extends over 12 amino acids. V shed 1 base and J shed 8 bases, with 5 bases lying between them. Written as DNA, the CDR3 is TGCGCCAGCAGCCAAGTGGGAGAAAAACTGTTTTTT. It codes for CASSQVGEKLFF.

This clone was seen at least ten times. This sequence joins TRBV30 and TRBJ1-1; D possibly corresponds to TRBD1 (6 bases). CDR3 length: 12 residues. V gave up 2 bases and J gave up 7 bases, with 11 bases separating them. Germline-derived CDR1 and CDR2 are GTSNPN and SVGIG (reference sequence). CDR3 protein: CAWSRRTDEAFF. In nucleotides, the CDR3 is TGTGCCTGGAGTCGGAGGACAGATGAAGCTTTCTTT.

This clone was recorded many times. The chain joins TRBV5-1 to TRBJ2-5; D gene uncertain. This CDR3 has 14 residues. Trimming pared 0 bases from V and 1 base from J, leaving 7 bases between. Germline loops: CDR1 SGHRS, CDR2 YFSETQ. The CDR3, as DNA: TGCGCCAGCAGCTTGGGATCAGGCCAAGAGACCCAGTACTTC. Its translation is CASSLGSGQETQYF.

This clone was seen at least ten times. The J gene is TRBJ2-7, the V gene TRBV20-1; 10 positions agree with TRBD2. The CDR3 runs to 15 residues. J was trimmed by 2 bases and V by 3 bases; bases with no gene match: 7. CDR1 is DFQATT and CDR2 is SNEGSKA in the germline V gene (reference sequence). CDR3 in DNA: TGCAGTGCTAGGGGGCAAAGCGGGAGGGCCTACGAGCAGTACTTC. The encoded protein is CSARGQSGRAYEQYF.

This clone was recorded a few times. The chain couples TRBV20-1 to TRBJ2-7, with D perhaps being TRBD1 or TRBD2 (6 bases each). In germline, CDR1 is DFQATT, CDR2 SNEGSKA (reference sequence). CDR3 length: 16 amino acids. The germline V and J ends were trimmed by 3 bases and 7 bases, with 25 bases remaining between them. The CDR3 loop is CSARGGSRGWLREQYF. The CDR3 region has the DNA TGCAGTGCTAGGGGGGGATCAAGGGGGTGGCTACGGGAGCAGTACTTC.

This clone was recorded many times. The V and J genes are TRBV7-3 and TRBJ2-2; D remains ambiguous. Germline loops: CDR1 SGHTA, CDR2 FQGTGA. The length of the CDR3 is 14 residues. V was trimmed by 4 bases and J by 5 bases, leaving 11 bases between them. The CDR3 DNA reads TGTGCCAGCAGCTCCGTGGGTTCGACCGGGGAGCTGTTTTTT. Its translation is CASSSVGSTGELFF.

This clone appeared many times. The chain links TRBV30 to TRBJ2-7, with a weak D call TRBD2 (6 bases). Trimming cost V 2 bases and J 3 bases, with 17 bases left between them. The germline V gene has CDR1 GTSNPN and CDR2 SVGIG (reference sequence). The CDR3 length is 15 residues. CDR3 sequence: CAWSRGIAEIYEQYF. The CDR3 DNA reads as TGTGCCTGGAGTAGGGGAATAGCGGAGATCTACGAGCAGTACTTC.

This clone was counted many times. The chain has TRBV11-2 and TRBJ1-5; 8 bases match TRBD1. Germline V gives CDR1 SGHAT, CDR2 FQNNGV. The CDR3 runs to 15 residues. V gave up 5 bases and J gave up 0 bases; unmatched junction bases: 3. CDR3 residues: CASSQGAYSNQPQHF. CDR3 DNA sequence: TGTGCCAGCAGCCAGGGGGCATATAGCAATCAGCCCCAGCATTTT.

This clone was detected ten times or more. The CDR3 loop is CASTPRGSFGYTIYF. In DNA, the CDR3 is TGTGCCAGCACCCCGCGAGGCAGTTTCGGATACACCATATATTTT. The gene calls are TRBV6-1 and TRBJ1-3; D uncertain. This CDR3 has 15 amino acids. From germline, CDR1 is MNHNS and CDR2 SASEGT. V was clipped by 7 bases and J by 8 bases, with 21 bases between them.

A single count supports this clone. The chain couples TRBV5-1 to TRBJ1-6; D possibly corresponds to TRBD1 (5 bases). The length of the CDR3 is 14 residues. CDR1 and CDR2 from the germline V gene are SGHRS and YFSETQ. The germline V and J ends were trimmed by 1 base and 10 bases, with 12 bases remaining between them. The DNA of the CDR3 is TGCGCCAGCAGCTTGTACGACAGTGGGTCACCCCTCCACTTT. This translates into CASSLYDSGSPLHF.

In this sample, this clone turned up many times. The chain recombines TRBV7-8 with TRBJ1-5, with TRBD1 as a possible D gene (6 bases). The germline V and J ends were trimmed by 2 bases and 7 bases, with 15 bases remaining between them. CDR1 is SGHVS and CDR2 is FQNEAQ in the germline V gene. The CDR3 contains 15 residues. CDR3 DNA: TGTGCCAGCAGCTTAACCCCGGGGGCGGGCCAGCCCCAGCATTTT. It translates to CASSLTPGAGQPQHF.

Concerning this clone itself: A much larger clone differs from this one at a single base, so this may be a read error. This chain links TRBV12-3 or TRBV12-4 with TRBJ2-1; a weak D match, TRBD1 (5 bases). V lost 10 bases and J 4 bases, leaving 11 bases between the germline ends. This CDR3 spans 12 amino acids. As DNA, the CDR3 is TGTGCCATCTGGGGCATTTACAATGAGCAGTTCTTC. Its protein product is CAIWGIYNEQFF.

In its sample, this clone was seen a few times. The sample has other DNA sequences that encode this CDR3 too. The chain couples TRBV20-1 to TRBJ2-1; D may be TRBD2 (7 bases). Trimming left V 0 bases short and J 6 bases short, with 15 bases between. In germline, CDR1 is DFQATT, CDR2 SNEGSKA (reference sequence). The length of the CDR3 is 15 residues. The CDR3 sequence: CSARDWAGAGNEQFF. The CDR3 DNA follows: TGCAGTGCTAGAGATTGGGCGGGGGCCGGCAATGAGCAGTTCTTC.

The V gene is TRBV11-1, the J gene TRBJ2-6; unclear D gene. V was clipped by 5 bases and J by 1 base, with 9 bases between them. This CDR3 is built from 15 residues. Germline assignment: CDR1 SGHAT and CDR2 FQDESV (reference sequence). CDR3 nucleotides: TGTGCCAGCAGCCCGCTCGAATCTGGGGCCAACGTCCTGACTTTC. This translates into CASSPLESGANVLTF.

This chain joins TRBV7-2 and TRBJ1-2; possible D gene TRBD1, 6 bases. The CDR3 length is 13 residues. The V and J ends lost 10 bases and 4 bases respectively, with 16 bases between them. Germline loops: CDR1 SGHTA, CDR2 FQGNSA. The CDR3 sequence: CAIKGRGGYGYTF. The CDR3 region has the DNA TGTGCCATTAAGGGCAGGGGTGGCTATGGCTACACCTTC.

Details on this clone: This clone may be a read error of a much larger clone one base away. V usage is TRBV10-3 and J usage is TRBJ2-1; no firm D call. The germline V gene encodes CDR1 ENHRY and CDR2 SYGVKD. V was pared by 8 bases and J by 5 bases, with 7 bases between. The CDR3 is made up of 11 amino acids. CDR3: CAIQFNNEQFF. CDR3 in DNA: TGTGCCATCCAATTTAACAATGAGCAGTTCTTC.

In regard to this clone: This may stem from a read error, because a much larger clone lies one nucleotide away. The V call is TRBV11-1, the J call TRBJ2-2; 13 positions agree with TRBD2. J lost 6 bases, V lost 6 bases, and 10 bases had no gene match. Germline lookup yields CDR1 SGHAT and CDR2 FQDESV (reference sequence). The CDR3 length is 17 residues. CDR3 residues: CASSLTLAGGKAGELFF. CDR3 sequence (DNA): TGTGCCAGCAGTCTCACACTAGCGGGAGGGAAAGCCGGGGAGCTGTTTTTT.